This T cell receptor beta chain was profiled in a study of technical replicates of blood from several donors. Only in-frame clones appear in the TCRdb table, and some are missing; sequencing was by immunoSEQ multiplex PCR. The sample lists 65,000 to 85,000 clones; 95% to 98% were seen once. There are 14 residues in the CDR3. Germline loops: CDR1 WNHNN, CDR2 SYGVQD (reference sequence). Germline trimming cut 2 bases from V and 7 bases from J; bases unmatched to any gene: 7. The chain is built from TRBV10-1 and TRBJ2-7, with 8 bases matching TRBD2. This TCR was sampled from a human donor in good health. The sample taken for sequencing was T cells isolated from PBMCs. This CDR3 reads CASSEPGGPEEQYF. DNA for the CDR3: TGCGCCAGCAGTGAGCCGGGAGGGCCCGAGGAGCAGTACTTC.